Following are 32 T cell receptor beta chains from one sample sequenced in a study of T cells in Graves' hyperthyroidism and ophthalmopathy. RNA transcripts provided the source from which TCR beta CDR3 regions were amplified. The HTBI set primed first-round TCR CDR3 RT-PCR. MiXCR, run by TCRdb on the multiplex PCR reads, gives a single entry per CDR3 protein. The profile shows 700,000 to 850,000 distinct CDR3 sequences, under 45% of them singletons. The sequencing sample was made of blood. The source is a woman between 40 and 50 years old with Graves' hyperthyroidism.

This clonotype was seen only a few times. CDR3 DNA: TGTGCCAGCATTAAGACTTTAGGCAACTATGGCTACACCTTC. Protein product: CASIKTLGNYGYTF. The V call is TRBV7-9, the J call TRBJ1-2, with D hard to call. The CDR3 contains 14 residues. Per germline, CDR1 SEHNR and CDR2 FQNEAQ (reference sequence). Trimming left V 7 bases short and J 2 bases short, with 14 bases between.

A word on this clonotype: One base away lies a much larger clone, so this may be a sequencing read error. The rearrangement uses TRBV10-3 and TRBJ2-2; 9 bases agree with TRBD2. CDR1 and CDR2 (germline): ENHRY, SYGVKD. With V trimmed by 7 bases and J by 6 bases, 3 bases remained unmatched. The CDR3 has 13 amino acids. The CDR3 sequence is CAIKEREAGELFF. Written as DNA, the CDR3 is TGTGCCATCAAGGAGCGGGAGGCCGGGGAGCTGTTTTTT.

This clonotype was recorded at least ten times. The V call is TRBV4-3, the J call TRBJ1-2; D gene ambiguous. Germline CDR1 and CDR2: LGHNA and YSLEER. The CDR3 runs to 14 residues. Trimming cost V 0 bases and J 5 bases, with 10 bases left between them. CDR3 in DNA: TGCGCCAGCAGCCAAGATCCGGGGTGGTATGGCTACACCTTC. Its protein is CASSQDPGWYGYTF.

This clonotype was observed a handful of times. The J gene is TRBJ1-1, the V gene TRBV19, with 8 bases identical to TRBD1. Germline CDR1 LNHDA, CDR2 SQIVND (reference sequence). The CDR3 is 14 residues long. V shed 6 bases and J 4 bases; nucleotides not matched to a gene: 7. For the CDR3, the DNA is TGTGCCAGTAGCGGACAGGGATCGGGCACTGAAGCTTTCTTT. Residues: CASSGQGSGTEAFF.

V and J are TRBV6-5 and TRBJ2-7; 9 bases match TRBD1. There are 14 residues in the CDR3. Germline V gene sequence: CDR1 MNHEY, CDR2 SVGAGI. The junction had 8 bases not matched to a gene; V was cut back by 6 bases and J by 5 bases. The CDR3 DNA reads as TGTGCCAGCAGGACCGGGACAGGGTCTAACGAGCAGTACTTC. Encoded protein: CASRTGTGSNEQYF.

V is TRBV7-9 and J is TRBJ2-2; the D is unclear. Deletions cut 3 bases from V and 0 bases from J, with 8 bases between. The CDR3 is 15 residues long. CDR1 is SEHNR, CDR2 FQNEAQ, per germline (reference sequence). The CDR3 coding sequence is TGTGCCAGCAGCTTGTTCCATACGAACACCGGGGAGCTGTTTTTT. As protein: CASSLFHTNTGELFF.

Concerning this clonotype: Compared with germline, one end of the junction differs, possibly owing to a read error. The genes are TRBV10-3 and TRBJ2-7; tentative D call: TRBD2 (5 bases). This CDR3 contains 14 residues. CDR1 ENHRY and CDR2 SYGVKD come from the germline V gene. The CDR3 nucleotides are TGTGCCAGCAGTTGGACTCGGAGGACCTACGAGCAGTACTTC. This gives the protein CASSWTRRTYEQYF.

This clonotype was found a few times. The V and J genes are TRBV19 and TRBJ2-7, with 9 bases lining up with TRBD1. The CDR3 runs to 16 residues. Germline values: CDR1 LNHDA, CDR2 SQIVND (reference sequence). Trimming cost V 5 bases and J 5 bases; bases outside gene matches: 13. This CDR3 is CASSPTFGTGYHEQYF. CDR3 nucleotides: TGTGCCAGTAGTCCCACCTTCGGGACAGGGTACCACGAGCAGTACTTC.

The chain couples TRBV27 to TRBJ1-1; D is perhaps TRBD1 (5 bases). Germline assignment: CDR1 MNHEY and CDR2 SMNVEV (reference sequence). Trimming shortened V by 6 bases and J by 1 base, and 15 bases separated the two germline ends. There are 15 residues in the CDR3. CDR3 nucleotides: TGTGCCAGCAGGGTGGGTTGGGGGACGAACACTGAAGCTTTCTTT. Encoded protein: CASRVGWGTNTEAFF.

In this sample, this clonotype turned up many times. The CDR3 loop reads CSADGAYGYTF. CDR3 bases: TGCAGTGCTGACGGGGCCTATGGCTACACCTTC. The chain combines TRBV20-1 with TRBJ1-2, with D tentatively TRBD1 (5 bases). Per germline, CDR1 DFQATT and CDR2 SNEGSKA (reference sequence). There are 11 residues in the CDR3. V was cut by 5 bases and J by 4 bases, with 8 bases left in between.

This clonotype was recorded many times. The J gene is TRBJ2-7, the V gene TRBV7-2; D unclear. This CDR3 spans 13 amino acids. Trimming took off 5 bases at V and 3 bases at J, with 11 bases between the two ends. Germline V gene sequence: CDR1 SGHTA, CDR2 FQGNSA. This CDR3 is CASSEVVGYEQYF. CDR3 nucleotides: TGTGCCAGCAGCGAGGTAGTTGGCTACGAGCAGTACTTC.

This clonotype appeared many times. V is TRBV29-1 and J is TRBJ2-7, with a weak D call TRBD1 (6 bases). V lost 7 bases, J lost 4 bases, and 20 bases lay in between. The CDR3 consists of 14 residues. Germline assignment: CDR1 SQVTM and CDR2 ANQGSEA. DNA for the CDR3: TGCAGCGCCAGGGGTCTCGAACAAAAATACGAGCAGTACTTC. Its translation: CSARGLEQKYEQYF.

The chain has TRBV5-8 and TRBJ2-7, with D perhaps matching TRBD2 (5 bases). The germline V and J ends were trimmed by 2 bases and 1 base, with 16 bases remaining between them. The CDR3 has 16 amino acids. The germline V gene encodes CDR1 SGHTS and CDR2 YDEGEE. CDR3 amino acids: CASSLSGLAMSYEQYF. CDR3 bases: TGTGCCAGCAGCTTATCCGGACTGGCCATGTCCTACGAGCAGTACTTC.

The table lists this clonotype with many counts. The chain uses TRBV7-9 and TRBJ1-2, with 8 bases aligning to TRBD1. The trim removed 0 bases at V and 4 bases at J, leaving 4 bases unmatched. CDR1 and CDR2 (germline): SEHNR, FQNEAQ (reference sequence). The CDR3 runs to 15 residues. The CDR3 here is CASSLAGQAIYGYTF. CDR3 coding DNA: TGTGCCAGCAGCTTAGCGGGACAGGCCATCTATGGCTACACCTTC.

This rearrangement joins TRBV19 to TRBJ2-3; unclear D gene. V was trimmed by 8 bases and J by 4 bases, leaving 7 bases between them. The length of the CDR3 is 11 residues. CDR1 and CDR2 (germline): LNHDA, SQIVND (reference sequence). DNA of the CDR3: TGTGCCAGTGAACAATCAGATACGCAGTATTTT. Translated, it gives CASEQSDTQYF.

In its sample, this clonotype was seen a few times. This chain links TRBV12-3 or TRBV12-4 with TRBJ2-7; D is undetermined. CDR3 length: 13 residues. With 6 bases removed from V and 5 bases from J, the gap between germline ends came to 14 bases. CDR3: CASSYKKGHEQYF. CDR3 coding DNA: TGTGCCAGCAGCTACAAAAAGGGCCACGAGCAGTACTTC.

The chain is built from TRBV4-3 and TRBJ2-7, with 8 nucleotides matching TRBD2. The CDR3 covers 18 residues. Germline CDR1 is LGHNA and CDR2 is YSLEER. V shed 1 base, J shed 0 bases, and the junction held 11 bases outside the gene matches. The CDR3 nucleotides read TGCGCCAGCAGCCAAGCGGTAGTAGCGGGACTTCTCTCCTACGAGCAGTACTTC. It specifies CASSQAVVAGLLSYEQYF.

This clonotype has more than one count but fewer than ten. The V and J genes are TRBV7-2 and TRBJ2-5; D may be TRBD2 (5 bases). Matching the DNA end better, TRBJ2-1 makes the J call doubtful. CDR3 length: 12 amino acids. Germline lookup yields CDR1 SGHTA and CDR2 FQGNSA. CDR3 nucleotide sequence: TGTGCCAGCAGCCTACAGCGGAATGAGCAGTTCTTC. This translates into CASSLQRNEQFF.

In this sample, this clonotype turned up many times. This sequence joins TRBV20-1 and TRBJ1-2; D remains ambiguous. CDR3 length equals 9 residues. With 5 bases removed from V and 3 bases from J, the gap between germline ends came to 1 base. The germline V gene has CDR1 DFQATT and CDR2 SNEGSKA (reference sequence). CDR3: CSADYGYTF. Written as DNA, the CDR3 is TGCAGTGCTGACTATGGCTACACCTTC.

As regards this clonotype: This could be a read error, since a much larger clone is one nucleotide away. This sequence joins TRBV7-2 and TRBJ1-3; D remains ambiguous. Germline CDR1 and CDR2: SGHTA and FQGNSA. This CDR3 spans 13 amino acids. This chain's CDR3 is CASSNLRGNAIYF. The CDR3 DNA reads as TGTGCCAGCAGCAACCTTCGTGGAAACGCCATATATTTT.

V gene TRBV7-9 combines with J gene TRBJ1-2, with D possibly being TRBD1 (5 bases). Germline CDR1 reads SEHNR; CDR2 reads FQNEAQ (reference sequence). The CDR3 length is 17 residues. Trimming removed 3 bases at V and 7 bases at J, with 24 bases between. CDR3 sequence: CASSFPSGTRGYGGYTF. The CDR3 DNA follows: TGTGCCAGCAGCTTTCCCTCGGGGACGAGGGGCTACGGTGGCTACACCTTC.

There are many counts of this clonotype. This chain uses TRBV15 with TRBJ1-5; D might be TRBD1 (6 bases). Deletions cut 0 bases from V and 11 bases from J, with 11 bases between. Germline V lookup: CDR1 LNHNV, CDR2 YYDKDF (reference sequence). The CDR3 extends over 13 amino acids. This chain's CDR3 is CATSRDQTGSQHF. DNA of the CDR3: TGTGCCACCAGCAGAGATCAAACAGGGTCCCAGCATTTT.

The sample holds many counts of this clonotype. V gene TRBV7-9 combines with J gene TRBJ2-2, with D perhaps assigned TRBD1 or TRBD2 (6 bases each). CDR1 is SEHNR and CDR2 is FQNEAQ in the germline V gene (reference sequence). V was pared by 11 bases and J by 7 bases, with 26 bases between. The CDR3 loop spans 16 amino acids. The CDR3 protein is CAPLKNEEGGIGELFF. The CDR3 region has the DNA TGTGCCCCCCTAAAGAATGAAGAGGGGGGCATCGGGGAGCTGTTTTTT.

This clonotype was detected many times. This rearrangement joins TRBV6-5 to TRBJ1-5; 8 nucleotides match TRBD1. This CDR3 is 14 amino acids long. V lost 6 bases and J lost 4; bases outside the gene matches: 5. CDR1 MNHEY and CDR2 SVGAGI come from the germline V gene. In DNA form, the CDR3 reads TGTGCCAGCAGGGACACAGGGGGAAATCAGCCCCAGCATTTT. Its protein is CASRDTGGNQPQHF.

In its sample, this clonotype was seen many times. The CDR3: CATSRDKGAGSPLHF. The CDR3 DNA is TGTGCCACCAGCAGAGATAAAGGGGCTGGATCACCCCTCCACTTT. This sequence joins TRBV15 and TRBJ1-6, with D perhaps matching TRBD1 (5 bases). The CDR3 loop spans 15 amino acids. Germline loops: CDR1 LNHNV, CDR2 YYDKDF (reference sequence). Trimming shortened V by 0 bases and J by 10 bases, and 13 bases separated the two germline ends.

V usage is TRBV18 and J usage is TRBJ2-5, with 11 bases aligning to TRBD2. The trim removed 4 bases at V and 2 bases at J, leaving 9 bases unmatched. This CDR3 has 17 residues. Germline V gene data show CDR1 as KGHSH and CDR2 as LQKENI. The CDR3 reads CASSLVGTSGSQETQYF. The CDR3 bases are TGTGCCAGCTCACTAGTCGGGACTAGCGGATCTCAAGAGACCCAGTACTTC. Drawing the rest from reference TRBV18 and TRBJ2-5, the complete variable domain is NAGVMQNPRHLVRRRGQEARLRCSPMKGHSHVYWYRQLPEEGLKFMVYLQKENIIDESGMPKERFSAEFPKEGPSILRIQQVVRGDSAAYFCASSLVGTSGSQETQYFGPGTRLLVL.

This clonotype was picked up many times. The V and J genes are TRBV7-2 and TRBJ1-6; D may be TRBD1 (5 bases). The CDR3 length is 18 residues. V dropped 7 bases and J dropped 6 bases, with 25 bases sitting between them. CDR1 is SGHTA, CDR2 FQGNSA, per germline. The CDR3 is CASTPQGGRYEFNSPLHF. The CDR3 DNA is TGTGCCAGCACCCCTCAGGGCGGACGCTACGAATTTAATTCACCCCTCCACTTT.

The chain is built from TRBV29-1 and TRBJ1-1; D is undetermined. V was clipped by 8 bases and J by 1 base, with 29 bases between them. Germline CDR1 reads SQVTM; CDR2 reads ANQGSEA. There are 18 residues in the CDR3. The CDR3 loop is CSTEGGQGRYFRNTEAFF. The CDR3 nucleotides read TGCAGCACTGAAGGCGGTCAAGGGCGGTACTTCAGGAACACTGAAGCTTTCTTT.

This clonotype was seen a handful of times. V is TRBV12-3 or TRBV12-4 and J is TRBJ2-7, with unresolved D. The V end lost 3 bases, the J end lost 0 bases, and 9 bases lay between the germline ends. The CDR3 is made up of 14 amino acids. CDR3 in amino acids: CASSFFSDSYEQYF. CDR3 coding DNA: TGTGCCAGCAGTTTTTTTTCGGACTCCTACGAGCAGTACTTC.

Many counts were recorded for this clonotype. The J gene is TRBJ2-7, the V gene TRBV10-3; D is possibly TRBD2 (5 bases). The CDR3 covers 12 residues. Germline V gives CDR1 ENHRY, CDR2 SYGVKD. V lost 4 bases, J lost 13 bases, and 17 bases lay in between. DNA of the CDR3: TGTGCCATCAGTGGGGCGGACTCCAGATTCTACTTC. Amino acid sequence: CAISGADSRFYF.

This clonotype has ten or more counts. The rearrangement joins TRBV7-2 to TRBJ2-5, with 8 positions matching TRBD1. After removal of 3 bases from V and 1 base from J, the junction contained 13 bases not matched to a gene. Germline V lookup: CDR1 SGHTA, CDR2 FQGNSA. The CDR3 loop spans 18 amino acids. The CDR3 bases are TGTGCCAGCAGCTTCCGGCTGATTGGACAGGGCCTCCAAGAGACCCAGTACTTC. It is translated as CASSFRLIGQGLQETQYF.

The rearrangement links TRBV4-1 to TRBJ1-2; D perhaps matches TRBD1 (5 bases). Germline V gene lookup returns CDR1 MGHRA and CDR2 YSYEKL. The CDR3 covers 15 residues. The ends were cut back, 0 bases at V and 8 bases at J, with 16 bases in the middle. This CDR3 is CASSQDHRGPLGYTF. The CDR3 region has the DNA TGCGCCAGCAGCCAAGATCATAGGGGCCCATTAGGCTACACCTTC.